Shown below are 32 T cell receptor beta chains from a single sample sequenced in a study of T cells in Graves' hyperthyroidism and ophthalmopathy. TCR beta CDR3 sequences were amplified from RNA transcripts. During a first-round RT-PCR of the TCR CDR3, the HTBI primer set was used. MiXCR, run by TCRdb on the multiplex PCR reads, gives a single entry per CDR3 protein. Of 500,000 to 650,000 distinct CDR3 sequences listed, over 15% were seen once; the top ten hold 15% to 20%. The sequencing input was blood. Receptors were obtained from a woman under 30 with Graves' ophthalmopathy.

This clonotype was seen at least ten times. This rearrangement joins TRBV6-1 to TRBJ1-1, with a weak D call TRBD1 (5 bases). V lost 5 bases and J 4 bases, leaving 14 bases between the germline ends. Germline values: CDR1 MNHNS, CDR2 SASEGT. The CDR3 loop spans 14 amino acids. The CDR3 DNA is TGTGCCAGCAGTTATGGCAGGGAGATCACTGAAGCTTTCTTT. Protein product: CASSYGREITEAFF.

This clonotype was seen ten or more times. The rearrangement uses TRBV28 and TRBJ2-7, with D possibly matching TRBD1 (5 bases). The CDR3 is made up of 12 amino acids. V lost 5 bases and J lost 11, with 16 bases in between. The germline V gene has CDR1 MDHEN and CDR2 SYDVKM. CDR3 in amino acids: CASSASTEGEYF. The CDR3 coding sequence is TGTGCCAGCAGTGCCTCGACAGAAGGAGAGTACTTC.

The table lists this clonotype with a few counts. The genes are TRBV19 and TRBJ2-7; D possibly corresponds to TRBD2 (7 bases). Trimming removed 1 base from V and 2 bases from J, with 12 bases in between. Germline values: CDR1 LNHDA, CDR2 SQIVND (reference sequence). This CDR3 contains 15 residues. The CDR3 nucleotides read TGTGCCAGTAGTATAGCGGGGGGCCAAGCCTACGAGCAGTACTTC. Translated, it gives CASSIAGGQAYEQYF.

This clonotype was observed at least ten times. This chain joins TRBV6-6 and TRBJ2-1; 11 bases are a match to TRBD2. Germline values: CDR1 MNHNY, CDR2 SVGAGI (reference sequence). CDR3 size: 16 residues. Trimming at V came to 0 bases and at J to 6 bases, leaving 4 bases not matched to a gene. The CDR3 region is CASSYSTSGTANEQFF. Here the CDR3 DNA reads TGTGCCAGCAGTTACTCGACTAGCGGGACAGCCAATGAGCAGTTCTTC.

This clonotype was seen more than once but under ten times. J is TRBJ1-6 and V is TRBV5-1; no clear D. This CDR3 is built from 13 residues. V lost 10 bases and J 5 bases, leaving 13 bases between the germline ends. Germline V gives CDR1 SGHRS, CDR2 YFSETQ. The CDR3 here is CAGLLRNNSPLHF. In nucleotides, the CDR3 is TGCGCCGGCCTATTGCGGAATAATTCACCCCTCCACTTT. The complete variable domain, with remaining parts taken from reference TRBV5-1 and TRBJ1-6, reads KAGVTQTPRYLIKTRGQQVTLSCSPISGHRSVSWYQQTPGQGLQFLFEYFSETQRNKGNFPGRFSGRQFSNSRSEMNVSTLELGDSALYLCAGLLRNNSPLHFGNGTRLTVT.

This clonotype was picked up many times. The chain joins TRBV4-2 to TRBJ2-5; D not resolved. CDR3 size: 13 residues. Trimming stripped 1 base from V and 5 bases from J, with 8 bases between. Per the germline V gene, CDR1 is LGHNA and CDR2 is YNFKEQ. The CDR3 sequence: CASSQGVLETQYF. In DNA form, the CDR3 reads TGTGCCAGCAGCCAAGGAGTGCTGGAGACCCAGTACTTC.

In this sample, this clonotype turned up many times. The chain links TRBV7-2 to TRBJ2-7; 7 bases match TRBD2. Germline V gene data show CDR1 as SGHTA and CDR2 as FQGNSA. Germline trimming cut 0 bases from V and 3 bases from J; bases unmatched to any gene: 14. The CDR3 is 18 amino acids. This CDR3 reads CASSLAAVGRGRLYEQYF. The CDR3 coding sequence is TGTGCCAGCAGCTTAGCGGCGGTAGGGCGGGGGAGACTCTACGAGCAGTACTTC.

This clonotype has at least ten counts. The V gene is TRBV11-3, the J gene TRBJ2-3; D remains unclear. This CDR3 spans 15 amino acids. Germline V gene sequence: CDR1 SGHNT, CDR2 YENEEA. V was pared by 5 bases and J by 0 bases, with 12 bases between. In DNA form, the CDR3 reads TGTGCCAGCAGCCGCGGAGAGGCGAGCACAGATACGCAGTATTTT. It encodes CASSRGEASTDTQYF.

This clonotype was seen a few times. The V call is TRBV4-1, the J call TRBJ1-1; TRBD1 might be the D (5 bases). Trimming removed 0 bases from V and 0 bases from J, with 8 bases in between. Germline assignment: CDR1 MGHRA and CDR2 YSYEKL. The CDR3 runs 15 residues. The CDR3 region has the DNA TGCGCCAGCAGCCAAGATGAGGGGCTGAACACTGAAGCTTTCTTT. It encodes CASSQDEGLNTEAFF.

This chain links TRBV19 with TRBJ2-4, with D possibly matching TRBD2 (6 bases). This CDR3 spans 15 amino acids. The germline gives CDR1 LNHDA, CDR2 SQIVND (reference sequence). Trimming shortened V by 3 bases and J by 6 bases, and 15 bases separated the two germline ends. The CDR3, as DNA: TGTGCCAGTAGTATTGGGCAGGGAGGCGGAAACATTCAGTACTTC. Protein sequence: CASSIGQGGGNIQYF.

There are many counts of this clonotype. The chain recombines TRBV11-2 with TRBJ2-1; 7 bases align to TRBD2. The germline CDR1 and CDR2 sequences are SGHAT and FQNNGV. The V and J ends lost 4 bases and 3 bases, in that order; junction bases with no gene match: 6. CDR3 length: 15 residues. The CDR3 loop is CASSSDAGVYNEQFF. The CDR3 coding sequence is TGTGCCAGCAGCTCCGATGCGGGGGTCTACAATGAGCAGTTCTTC.

There are many counts of this clonotype. V usage is TRBV11-3 and J usage is TRBJ2-1; a weak D match, TRBD1 (5 bases). Germline V lookup: CDR1 SGHNT, CDR2 YENEEA. This CDR3 is 15 amino acids long. The V end was cut by 5 bases, the J end by 1 base, with 12 bases between. The CDR3: CASSPDTPSYNEQFF. DNA of the CDR3: TGTGCCAGCAGCCCGGACACACCGTCCTACAATGAGCAGTTCTTC.

This sequence joins TRBV6-1 and TRBJ2-2; 7 positions match TRBD2. The CDR3 length is 17 residues. J gave up 0 bases and V 3 bases, and 7 bases lay outside the gene matches. Germline CDR1 is MNHNS and CDR2 is SASEGT. The CDR3 protein is CASSEIVGGTNTGELFF. The CDR3 coding sequence is TGTGCCAGCAGTGAGATAGTGGGGGGGACGAACACCGGGGAGCTGTTTTTT.

This clonotype was counted many times. The chain links TRBV11-2 to TRBJ2-2; unclear D gene. There are 16 residues in the CDR3. Trimming stripped 4 bases from V and 0 bases from J, with 12 bases between. Germline assignment: CDR1 SGHAT and CDR2 FQNNGV. CDR3 in amino acids: CASSSTDLANTGELFF. The CDR3 bases are TGTGCCAGCAGCTCAACAGATCTCGCGAACACCGGGGAGCTGTTTTTT.

This clonotype was found many times. At one of its ends the junction is not consistent with the germline gene, which may arise from a read error. The V gene is TRBV5-1, the J gene TRBJ1-3; D is unclear. Germline V gene data show CDR1 as SGHRS and CDR2 as YFSETQ. The CDR3 runs to 14 residues. The CDR3 DNA follows: TGTGCCAGCAGCTTGGAATCTTCTGGAAACACCATATATTTT. Translation gives CASSLESSGNTIYF.

This clonotype came up many times. The rearrangement links TRBV4-3 to TRBJ1-1, with D possibly TRBD1 on 6 matching bases. This CDR3 spans 15 amino acids. Looked up from germline, CDR1 is LGHNA and CDR2 is YSLEER. Trimming removed 0 bases at V and 7 bases at J, with 15 bases between. The chain's CDR3 is CASSQDRRGLGEAFF. As DNA, the CDR3 is TGCGCCAGCAGCCAAGACCGTCGGGGGCTTGGTGAAGCTTTCTTT.

This clonotype was counted a few times. This may be a read error, as it is one base from a much larger clone. This sequence joins TRBV3-1 and TRBJ2-1; 9 nucleotides line up with TRBD1. The CDR3 is 15 amino acids. The J segment lost 8 bases and the V segment lost 8 bases, leaving 13 bases of the junction unmatched. Looked up from germline, CDR1 is LGHDT and CDR2 is YNNKEL (reference sequence). The CDR3 nucleotides read TGTGCCAGCGGCCGCTCGGGACAGGGAGGCGATGAGCAGTTCTTC. Protein product: CASGRSGQGGDEQFF.

This clonotype was picked up a small number of times. At one boundary the junction diverges from the germline segment, which might be a read error. Written as DNA, the CDR3 is TGCAGTGCGAGAGCGTTTATTGCTAGCACAGATACGCAGTATTTT. Amino acid sequence: CSARAFIASTDTQYF. J is TRBJ2-3 and V is TRBV20-1; D gene uncertain. The germline gives CDR1 DFQATT, CDR2 SNEGSKA (reference sequence). The CDR3 is made up of 15 amino acids.

This clonotype was detected only once. A clone one base away is much larger, so this may be a read error. The chain uses TRBV11-2 and TRBJ2-7; possible D gene TRBD2, 6 bases. The CDR3 runs 13 residues. V lost 5 bases to trimming and J lost 4 bases, with 12 bases between them. Germline CDR1 is SGHAT and CDR2 is FQNNGV. For the CDR3, the DNA is TGTGCCAGCAGCGTATATGGGGGGTACGAGCAGTACTTC. It is translated as CASSVYGGYEQYF.

This chain joins TRBV7-9 and TRBJ2-5, with 8 bases lining up with TRBD2. Germline V gene lookup returns CDR1 SEHNR and CDR2 FQNEAQ (reference sequence). The ends lost 4 bases at V and 5 bases at J; junction bases unmatched: 18. The CDR3 is 18 amino acids. CDR3 amino acids: CASSSAPGLEAKKETQYF. For the CDR3, the DNA is TGTGCCAGCAGCTCAGCACCGGGACTAGAGGCGAAGAAGGAGACCCAGTACTTC.

This chain links TRBV6-1 with TRBJ2-7; 12 bases line up with TRBD1. The CDR3 runs 16 residues. Germline-derived CDR1 and CDR2 are MNHNS and SASEGT. The V gene end was trimmed by 6 bases and the J gene end by 1 base; junction bases not matched to a gene: 7. This CDR3 is CASSRQGQGASYEQYF. CDR3 nucleotide sequence: TGTGCCAGCAGCCGACAGGGACAGGGGGCATCCTACGAGCAGTACTTC.

The chain recombines TRBV27 with TRBJ1-1; perhaps TRBD1 as D (6 bases). Trimming cost V 2 bases and J 5 bases, with 15 bases left between them. The germline V gene has CDR1 MNHEY and CDR2 SMNVEV (reference sequence). The CDR3 loop spans 15 amino acids. The CDR3 loop reads CASSLRGEYKTEAFF. For the CDR3, the DNA is TGTGCCAGCAGTTTAAGGGGGGAGTATAAGACTGAAGCTTTCTTT.

This clonotype has only a few counts. J is TRBJ2-1 and V is TRBV15, with D perhaps matching TRBD1 or TRBD2 (6 bases each). The CDR3 covers 18 residues. CDR1 is LNHNV and CDR2 is YYDKDF in the germline V gene (reference sequence). Trimming removed 2 bases at V and 6 bases at J, with 23 bases between. CDR3 DNA: TGTGCCACCAGCAGATCAGTTTCGGGGGCCCCACCTCCCAATGAGCAGTTCTTC. Its translation is CATSRSVSGAPPPNEQFF.

This chain links TRBV29-1 with TRBJ2-7; D not resolved. CDR1 is SQVTM and CDR2 is ANQGSEA in the germline V gene. The CDR3 loop spans 13 amino acids. Trimming cost V 4 bases and J 3 bases, with 13 bases left between them. The CDR3 nucleotides read TGCAGCGTTGCAGACCGTCCGGGCTACGAGCAGTACTTC. Translated, it gives CSVADRPGYEQYF.

The V call is TRBV29-1, the J call TRBJ1-1, with 9 bases identical to TRBD1. CDR1 is SQVTM and CDR2 is ANQGSEA in the germline V gene. V trimming: 0 bases; J trimming: 11 bases; junction bases outside the gene matches: 7. The CDR3 loop spans 13 amino acids. The CDR3 loop is CSVEERTGVGAFF. The CDR3 coding sequence is TGCAGCGTTGAAGAGAGGACAGGGGTTGGCGCTTTCTTT.

Ten or more counts support this clonotype. V is TRBV7-2 and J is TRBJ2-3, with D unresolved. The CDR3 spans 15 residues. Germline V gene sequence: CDR1 SGHTA, CDR2 FQGNSA. The V end lost 1 base, the J end lost 2 bases, and 10 bases lay between the germline ends. CDR3 sequence (DNA): TGTGCCAGCAGCTTAGTTGGCCCTCTCACAGATACGCAGTATTTT. Protein sequence: CASSLVGPLTDTQYF. Supplemented by reference TRBV7-2 and TRBJ2-3, the full variable domain reads GAGVSQSPSNKVTEKGKDVELRCDPISGHTALYWYRQSLGQGLEFLIYFQGNSAPDKSGLPSDRFSAERTGGSVSTLTIQRTQQEDSAVYLCASSLVGPLTDTQYFGPGTRLTVL.

This clonotype was recorded a few times. This chain uses TRBV9 with TRBJ1-2; possibly TRBD1 for D (5 bases). The ends were cut back, 3 bases at V and 4 bases at J, with 22 bases in the middle. The CDR3 covers 17 residues. Germline CDR1 SGDLS, CDR2 YYNGEE. CDR3: CASSASPLPTVAYGYTF. In DNA form, the CDR3 reads TGTGCCAGCAGCGCGAGCCCCCTCCCGACAGTGGCCTATGGCTACACCTTC.

This clonotype was counted many times. The rearrangement uses TRBV7-2 and TRBJ2-1, with 9 bases fitting TRBD2. Germline assignment: CDR1 SGHTA and CDR2 FQGNSA. Trimming cost V 5 bases and J 6 bases; bases outside gene matches: 5. The CDR3 extends over 14 amino acids. The CDR3 nucleotides are TGTGCCAGCAGCATTTTGGGACTAGCCAATGAGCAGTTCTTC. It specifies CASSILGLANEQFF.

This clonotype showed up just a few times. The rearrangement joins TRBV5-1 to TRBJ2-6; D is ambiguous. The CDR3 covers 17 residues. Trimming removed 1 base at V and 0 bases at J, with 11 bases between. The germline V gene encodes CDR1 SGHRS and CDR2 YFSETQ. CDR3 sequence: CASSLTLPGSGANVLTF. The CDR3 DNA follows: TGCGCCAGCAGCTTGACGTTACCGGGCTCTGGGGCCAACGTCCTGACTTTC. Full variable domain (missing parts from reference TRBV5-1 and TRBJ2-6): KAGVTQTPRYLIKTRGQQVTLSCSPISGHRSVSWYQQTPGQGLQFLFEYFSETQRNKGNFPGRFSGRQFSNSRSEMNVSTLELGDSALYLCASSLTLPGSGANVLTFGAGSRLTVL.

CDR3 in DNA: TGCAGTGCTAGAGATAAAGGGGCAGATACGCAGTATTTT. This encodes CSARDKGADTQYF. This chain joins TRBV20-1 and TRBJ2-3; TRBD1 is a possible D gene (5 bases). The V end lost 0 bases, the J end lost 4 bases, and 8 bases lay between the germline ends. Germline CDR1 DFQATT, CDR2 SNEGSKA (reference sequence). The CDR3 runs to 13 residues.

This clonotype was recorded many times. The chain recombines TRBV28 with TRBJ1-6; unclear D gene. Germline assignment: CDR1 MDHEN and CDR2 SYDVKM. CDR3 length equals 13 residues. The V gene lost 2 bases and the J gene lost 6 bases, with 5 bases spanning the gap. This chain's CDR3 is CASSLARNSPLHF. The CDR3 DNA reads TGTGCCAGCAGTTTAGCCCGTAATTCACCCCTCCACTTT.

This clonotype was detected a few times. The chain joins TRBV19 to TRBJ1-1; D is undetermined. This CDR3 region has 12 residues. Between the trimmed V and J ends, which lost 10 bases and 1 base, there was a span of 10 bases. Germline V gene sequence: CDR1 LNHDA, CDR2 SQIVND (reference sequence). CDR3 region: CATADGNTEAFF. CDR3 bases: TGTGCCACCGCAGATGGGAACACTGAAGCTTTCTTT.